This T cell receptor beta chain was documented in a study of CD8 T cells in Susac syndrome. The CDR3 length is 19 residues. The trim removed 3 bases at V and 4 bases at J, leaving 19 bases unmatched. Germline values: CDR1 SEHNR, CDR2 FQNEAQ (reference sequence). cDNA came from roughly 0.53 to 1 ug RNA primed by random hexamers. TCRdb called the immunoSEQ multiplex PCR reads again in MiXCR, with one record for every CDR3 protein. The table lists fewer than 350,000 distinct CDR3 sequences, 65% to 90% of them singletons. The TCR sequence derives from a human donor with multiple sclerosis. Sequences were obtained from CD8+ T cells from PBMCs. The gene calls are TRBV7-9 and TRBJ2-5, with TRBD2 matching 8 bases. The chain's CDR3 is CASSFLPLTGGPLGETQYF. CDR3 DNA: TGTGCCAGCAGCTTTCTCCCCCTGACGGGAGGGCCGTTAGGAGAGACCCAGTACTTC. The full variable domain, with the rest looked up from reference TRBV7-9 and TRBJ2-5, is DTGVSQNPRHKITKRGQNVTFRCDPISEHNRLYWYRQTLGQGPEFLTYFQNEAQLEKSRLLSDRFSAERPKGSFSTLEIQRTEQGDSAMYLCASSFLPLTGGPLGETQYFGPGTRLLVL.